This TCR beta chain was obtained from a study of blood T cell repertoires in COVID-19. Background on the study: COVID-19 samples collected from the United States, Italy and Spain covered acute and convalescent phases. Sample material is recorded as cDNA or gDNA derived from T cells, B-cell-depleted T cells, or PBMCs.

CDR3 size: 18 residues. Authors' analysis steps: Amplification of reference gene primers provided the estimated nucleated cell counts. TCRdb's table, derived via immunoSEQ multiplex PCR, lists solely in-frame clones and lacks some. The V and J calls and clone size were taken over from that table, and D and trimming were inferred from the DNA. The sample comprises 90,000 to 110,000 clones, 84% of which are singletons, and under 8% rests with the top ten. The receptor comes from a woman older than 75 with active or convalescent COVID-19. Material: peripheral blood. The chain couples TRBV21-1 to TRBJ2-5; the table names TRBD2, a call not compared with the DNA. TRBV21-1 is annotated as a pseudogene. The CDR3 spells CASSKVTRREGRGETQYF. In DNA form, the CDR3 reads TGTGCCAGCAGCAAAGTGACGAGGCGGGAGGGCCGGGGGGAGACCCAGTACTTC.